This TCR beta chain is drawn from a study of cytomegalovirus exposure and HLA in healthy donors. General study points: According to a later analysis, TCR clusters from the first cohort tended to co-occur in the 110 or so validation repertoires.

The CDR3 is made up of 12 amino acids. Germline values: CDR1 SNHLY, CDR2 FYNNEI. The V gene lost 5 bases and the J gene lost 7 bases, with 8 bases spanning the gap. This clone was seen more than once but under ten times. Its target is unknown. The validation cohort, a group of 120 or so subjects, included the donors and was separate from the approximately 700-subject first cohort. Only in-frame clones appear in the TCRdb table, and some are missing; sequencing was by immunoSEQ multiplex PCR. The table lists 150,000 to 200,000 clones, approximately 80% of them singletons. V is TRBV2 and J is TRBJ2-2, with D possibly TRBD2 on 6 matching bases. The sequence was obtained from a woman aged 25 to 39 in good health and CMV-seropositive. Sequences were obtained from PBMCs. The CDR3 coding sequence is TGTGCCAGCAGTAGGCGGGACGGGGAGCTGTTTTTT. This sequence encodes CASSRRDGELFF.